This T cell receptor (beta chain) derives from a study of cytomegalovirus exposure and HLA in healthy donors. General study points: The study found most TCR sequences rare, yet found some public TCRs in many donors. Per published reports, the classifier diagnosed cytomegalovirus status with high specificity and sensitivity. A few CMV-associated chains proved CMV antigen-specific in vitro.

PCR used 60 Vbeta primers and 13 Jbeta primers. Clones were sequenced by immunoSEQ multiplex PCR, and TCRdb holds only the in-frame ones, with some missing. Of 140,000 to 150,000 clones listed, about 8.9% were seen once; the top ten hold 1.5% to 2%. Unrecorded immune exposures were likely, despite nominal health at sampling. Notes on this clone: The antigen is undetermined. Because the CDR3 is missing its conserved closing phenylalanine or tryptophan, this is likely a read error.

The germline V gene has CDR1 MRHNA and CDR2 SNTAGT. J lost 6 bases, V lost 4 bases, and 6 bases had no gene match. This CDR3 is built from 14 residues. The sequenced sample was PBMCs. This rearrangement joins TRBV6-4 to TRBJ2-3, with 8 bases identical to TRBD2. This TCR was recovered from a man aged 50-60 years in good health and CMV-seronegative. CDR3 nucleotides: TGTGCCAGCAGTGCGGGAGGGCCATCGGATACGCAGTATGTT. It yields the protein CASSAGGPSDTQYV.